The 17 T cell receptor beta chains listed next were all sequenced from one sample in a study of regulatory T cells in long-lasting Graves disease. Assembly of TCR beta libraries relied on iRepertoire HTBI primers together with Arm-PCR of CDR3 regions. From the multiplex PCR reads, TCRdb called clonotypes with MiXCR, one entry per CDR3 protein. The table lists 530,000 or so distinct CDR3 sequences, about 16% of them singletons. Time point reported: newly diagnosed GD, antithyroid drugs for less than 3 months. Extracted PBMC RNA gave rise to the TCR library. These records were also assigned to another study, of T cells in Graves' hyperthyroidism and ophthalmopathy.

The sample was peripheral blood mononuclear cells (PBMCs), taken at new diagnosis, from a patient treated with antithyroid drugs. These receptors came from a man between 18 and 35 years old with Graves disease.

V is TRBV4-1 and J is TRBJ2-7; D might be TRBD2 (5 bases). The CDR3 is made up of 13 amino acids. CDR1 MGHRA and CDR2 YSYEKL come from the germline V gene. The V and J ends lost 3 bases and 2 bases respectively, with 8 bases between them. The CDR3: CASSHGLPYEQYF. The CDR3 DNA is TGCGCCAGCAGCCACGGACTCCCCTACGAGCAGTACTTC.

This clonotype has a count of ten or more. The CDR3 DNA reads TGTGCCAGCTCACCCGGGACAGGGGACACAGATACGCAGTATTTT. Translating gives CASSPGTGDTDTQYF. The chain joins TRBV18 to TRBJ2-3; 10 nucleotides agree with TRBD1. CDR1 is KGHSH, CDR2 LQKENI, per germline. There are 15 residues in the CDR3. V was pared by 3 bases and J by 2 bases, with 2 bases of the junction left unmatched.

This clonotype was seen ten or more times. The V call is TRBV20-1, the J call TRBJ1-5, with 8 positions matching TRBD1. CDR3 length: 15 amino acids. The germline V gene encodes CDR1 DFQATT and CDR2 SNEGSKA (reference sequence). Trimming took 6 bases from V and 3 from J; bases not matched to a gene: 10. CDR3 DNA sequence: TGCAGTGCCTCCCCGGGCAGGGGGCTCAATCAGCCCCAGCATTTT. Encoded protein: CSASPGRGLNQPQHF.

The chain couples TRBV10-3 to TRBJ2-5; D might be TRBD1 (6 bases). Germline CDR1 reads ENHRY; CDR2 reads SYGVKD. The CDR3 is 13 amino acids. V was pared by 2 bases and J by 3 bases, with 7 bases between. This CDR3 is CAISEGTKETQYF. DNA of the CDR3: TGTGCCATCAGTGAGGGGACAAAAGAGACCCAGTACTTC.

There are many counts of this clonotype. The V call is TRBV6-1, the J call TRBJ1-1, with 11 bases lining up with TRBD1. With V trimmed by 1 base and J by 2 bases, 9 bases remained unmatched. CDR3 size: 18 residues. CDR1 is MNHNS and CDR2 is SASEGT in the germline V gene. CDR3 DNA sequence: TGTGCCAGCAGTGAAGGCTGGGGACAGGGGGTATTTAACACTGAAGCTTTCTTT. Amino acid sequence: CASSEGWGQGVFNTEAFF.

The table lists this clonotype with many counts. The chain couples TRBV29-1 to TRBJ1-4; no clear D gene. V lost 2 bases and J 2 bases, leaving 9 bases between the germline ends. The CDR3 has 14 amino acids. Germline-derived CDR1 and CDR2 are SQVTM and ANQGSEA. DNA of the CDR3: TGCAGCGTTGAACGGAGGTTGACTAATGAAAAACTGTTTTTT. Translating gives CSVERRLTNEKLFF. Full variable domain (rest looked up from reference TRBV29-1 and TRBJ1-4): SAVISQKPSRDICQRGTSLTIQCQVDSQVTMMFWYRQQPGQSLTLIATANQGSEATYESGFVIDKFPISRPNLTFSTLTVSNMSPEDSSIYLCSVERRLTNEKLFFGSGTQLSVL.

This clonotype was seen at least ten times. The chain joins TRBV6-1 to TRBJ2-2; the match to TRBD2 covers 8 bases. Germline trimming cut 7 bases from V and 1 base from J; bases unmatched to any gene: 11. Per germline, CDR1 MNHNS and CDR2 SASEGT. The CDR3 spans 17 residues. In nucleotides, the CDR3 is TGTGCCAGCACTCGTGATCTAGCGGGTCAGAACACCGGGGAGCTGTTTTTT. Protein: CASTRDLAGQNTGELFF.

J is TRBJ1-1 and V is TRBV9; D possibly corresponds to TRBD1 (6 bases). The V and J ends lost 5 bases and 1 base respectively, with 12 bases between them. CDR3 size: 14 residues. The germline V gene has CDR1 SGDLS and CDR2 YYNGEE. The CDR3 loop is CASSSHRANTEAFF. CDR3 nucleotide sequence: TGTGCCAGCAGTTCCCACAGGGCGAACACTGAAGCTTTCTTT. The variable domain in full, with the rest retrieved from reference TRBV9 and TRBJ1-1, is DSGVTQTPKHLITATGQRVTLRCSPRSGDLSVYWYQQSLDQGLQFLIQYYNGEERAKGNILERFSAQQFPDLHSELNLSSLELGDSALYFCASSSHRANTEAFFGQGTRLTVV.

This clonotype was counted ten times or more. The chain uses TRBV6-2 or TRBV6-3 and TRBJ2-3; D is uncertain. The ends were cut back, 5 bases at V and 0 bases at J, with 9 bases in the middle. CDR1 MNHEY and CDR2 SVGEGT come from the germline V gene. This CDR3 has 14 residues. The CDR3 sequence is CASSEGGSTDTQYF. For the CDR3, the DNA is TGTGCCAGCAGTGAAGGCGGTAGCACAGATACGCAGTATTTT.

In this sample, this clonotype turned up a few times. This chain links TRBV28 with TRBJ2-4; D not resolved. The V end was cut by 6 bases, the J end by 5 bases, with 14 bases between. Germline V gene lookup returns CDR1 MDHEN and CDR2 SYDVKM. CDR3 size: 14 residues. The CDR3 bases are TGTGCCAGCAGCCGCGACCCGGCGGAAAACATTCAGTACTTC. Translated, it gives CASSRDPAENIQYF.

This clonotype was seen repeatedly, ten times or more. V is TRBV6-9 and J is TRBJ2-2; 8 bases agree with TRBD2. This CDR3 is built from 15 residues. The germline CDR1 and CDR2 sequences are MNHGY and SVAAGI. Germline trimming cut 3 bases from V and 7 bases from J; bases unmatched to any gene: 7. For the CDR3, the DNA is TGTGCCAGCAGTTACGCGCGGGGGGCGAGCGGGGAGCTGTTTTTT. Protein sequence: CASSYARGASGELFF.

The J gene is TRBJ2-7, the V gene TRBV4-1; maybe TRBD1 (6 bases). Germline loops: CDR1 MGHRA, CDR2 YSYEKL. The CDR3 runs 16 residues. V dropped 2 bases and J dropped 0 bases, with 14 bases sitting between them. As DNA, the CDR3 is TGCGCCAGCAGCCAAAGAGGGGGTACCAGCTCCTACGAGCAGTACTTC. Residues: CASSQRGGTSSYEQYF.

This clonotype was detected only a few times. V and J are TRBV4-2 and TRBJ2-7; TRBD2 matches at 11 bases. The CDR3 has 16 residues. With V trimmed by 0 bases and J by 6 bases, 7 bases remained unmatched. The germline V gene has CDR1 LGHNA and CDR2 YNFKEQ. The CDR3 loop is CASSQEVAGGPIEQYF. CDR3 sequence (DNA): TGTGCCAGCAGCCAAGAAGTAGCGGGAGGGCCGATCGAGCAGTACTTC.

J is TRBJ2-1 and V is TRBV9; 9 bases match TRBD2. CDR3 length: 17 amino acids. The J segment lost 2 bases and the V segment lost 0 bases, leaving 6 bases of the junction unmatched. Germline V lookup: CDR1 SGDLS, CDR2 YYNGEE. CDR3 coding DNA: TGTGCCAGCAGCGTAGTGGCTAGCGGGACGCCCTACAATGAGCAGTTCTTC. This encodes CASSVVASGTPYNEQFF.

The chain links TRBV6-2 or TRBV6-3 to TRBJ1-4; 7 bases agree with TRBD1. V gave up 6 bases and J gave up 5 bases; unmatched junction bases: 9. The CDR3 totals 15 residues. Per germline, CDR1 MNHEY and CDR2 SVGEGT. The CDR3 DNA is TGTGCCAGCAGCCTGGGGACAGATCAAAATGAAAAACTGTTTTTT. This sequence encodes CASSLGTDQNEKLFF.

This chain links TRBV29-1 with TRBJ2-5; D not certain. Germline V gene data show CDR1 as SQVTM and CDR2 as ANQGSEA. This CDR3 comprises 12 residues. V lost 7 bases and J lost 2, with 11 bases in between. The CDR3 spells CSGSHRQETQYF. The CDR3 nucleotides are TGCAGCGGCAGCCATCGGCAAGAGACCCAGTACTTC. The entire variable domain, with the rest obtained from reference TRBV29-1 and TRBJ2-5, is as follows: SAVISQKPSRDICQRGTSLTIQCQVDSQVTMMFWYRQQPGQSLTLIATANQGSEATYESGFVIDKFPISRPNLTFSTLTVSNMSPEDSSIYLCSGSHRQETQYFGPGTRLLVL.

As regards this clonotype: This may stem from a read error, because a much larger clone lies one nucleotide away. The V call is TRBV2, the J call TRBJ2-7; 7 positions agree with TRBD1. V was pared by 1 base and J by 9 bases, with 15 bases of the junction left unmatched. Germline V gene lookup returns CDR1 SNHLY and CDR2 FYNNEI. The CDR3 contains 16 residues. CDR3 region: CASSEEAGGSARGQYF. The CDR3, as DNA: TGTGCCAGCAGTGAAGAGGCAGGGGGATCCGCGAGGGGGCAGTACTTC. The whole variable domain, filled in from reference TRBV2 and TRBJ2-7, reads EPEVTQTPSHQVTQMGQEVILRCVPISNHLYFYWYRQILGQKVEFLVSFYNNEISEKSEIFDDQFSVERPDGSNFTLKIRSTKLEDSAMYFCASSEEAGGSARGQYFGPGTRLTVT.